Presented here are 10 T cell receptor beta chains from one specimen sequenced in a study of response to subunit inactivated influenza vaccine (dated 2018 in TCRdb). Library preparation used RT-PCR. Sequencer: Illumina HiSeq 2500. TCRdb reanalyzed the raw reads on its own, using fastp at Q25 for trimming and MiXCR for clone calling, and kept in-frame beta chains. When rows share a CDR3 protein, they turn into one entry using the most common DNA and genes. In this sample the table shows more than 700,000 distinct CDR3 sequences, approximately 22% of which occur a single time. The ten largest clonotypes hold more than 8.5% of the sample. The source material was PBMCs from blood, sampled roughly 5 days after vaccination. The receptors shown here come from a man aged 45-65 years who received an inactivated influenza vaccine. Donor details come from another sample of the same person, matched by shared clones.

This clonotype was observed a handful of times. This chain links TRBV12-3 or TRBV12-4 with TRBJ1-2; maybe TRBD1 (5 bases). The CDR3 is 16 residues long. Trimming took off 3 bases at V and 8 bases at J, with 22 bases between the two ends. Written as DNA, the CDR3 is TGTGCCAGCAGTTTCCACTCGGGCAGGGTGGCGGCAGGCTACACCTTC. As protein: CASSFHSGRVAAGYTF.

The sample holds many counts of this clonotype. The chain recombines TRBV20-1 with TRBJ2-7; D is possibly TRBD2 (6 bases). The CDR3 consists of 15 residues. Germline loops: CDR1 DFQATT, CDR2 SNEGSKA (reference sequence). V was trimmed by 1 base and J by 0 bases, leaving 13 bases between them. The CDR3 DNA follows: TGCAGTGCTAGAGGGTGGTTGGGGGGCTCCTACGAGCAGTACTTC. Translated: CSARGWLGGSYEQYF.

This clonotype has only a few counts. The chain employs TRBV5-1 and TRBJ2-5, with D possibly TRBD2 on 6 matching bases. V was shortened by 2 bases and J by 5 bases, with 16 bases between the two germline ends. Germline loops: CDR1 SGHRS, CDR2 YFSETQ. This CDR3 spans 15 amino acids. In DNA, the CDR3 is TGCGCCAGCAGCTTCTCCTTGGACCGGGGGGAGACCCAGTACTTC. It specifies CASSFSLDRGETQYF.

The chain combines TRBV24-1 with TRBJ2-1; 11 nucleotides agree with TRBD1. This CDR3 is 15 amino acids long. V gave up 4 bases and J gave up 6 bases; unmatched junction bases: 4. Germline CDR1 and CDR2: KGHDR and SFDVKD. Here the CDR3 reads CATSETGTGGNEQFF. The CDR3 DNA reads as TGTGCCACCAGTGAGACCGGGACAGGGGGCAATGAGCAGTTCTTC.

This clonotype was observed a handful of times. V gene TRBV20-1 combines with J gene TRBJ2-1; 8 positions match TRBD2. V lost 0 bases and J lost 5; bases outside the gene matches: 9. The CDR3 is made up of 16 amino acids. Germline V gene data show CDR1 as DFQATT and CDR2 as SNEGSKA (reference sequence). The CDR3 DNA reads TGCAGTGCTAGAGAGGAGTCACTAGCGGACAACAATGAGCAGTTCTTC. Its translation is CSAREESLADNNEQFF.

CDR3 nucleotide sequence: TGTGCCAGCAGCTTAGATGGTCATTCCTACGAGCAGTACTTC. Amino acid sequence: CASSLDGHSYEQYF. This chain connects TRBV7-2 to TRBJ2-7; unclear D gene. The V end lost 1 base, the J end lost 1 base, and 8 bases lay between the germline ends. The CDR3 runs to 14 residues. CDR1 and CDR2 (germline): SGHTA, FQGNSA.

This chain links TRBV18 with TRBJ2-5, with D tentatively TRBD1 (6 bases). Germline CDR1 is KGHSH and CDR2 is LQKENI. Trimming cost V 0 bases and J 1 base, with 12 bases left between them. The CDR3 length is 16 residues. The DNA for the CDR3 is TGTGCCAGCTCACCACCCGCAGGGGTAGGCCAAGAGACCCAGTACTTC. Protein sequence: CASSPPAGVGQETQYF.

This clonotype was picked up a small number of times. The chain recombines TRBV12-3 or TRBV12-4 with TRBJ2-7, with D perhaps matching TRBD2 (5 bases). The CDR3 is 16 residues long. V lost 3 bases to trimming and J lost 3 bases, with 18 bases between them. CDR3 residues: CASSFGIGVTNYEQYF. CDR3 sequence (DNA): TGTGCCAGCAGTTTCGGGATTGGGGTGACCAACTACGAGCAGTACTTC.

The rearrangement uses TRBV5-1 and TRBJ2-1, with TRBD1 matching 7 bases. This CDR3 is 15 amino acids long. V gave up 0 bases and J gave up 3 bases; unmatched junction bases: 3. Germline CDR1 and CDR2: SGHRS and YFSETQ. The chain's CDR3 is CASSLEQGFYNEQFF. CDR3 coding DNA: TGCGCCAGCAGCTTGGAACAGGGGTTCTACAATGAGCAGTTCTTC.

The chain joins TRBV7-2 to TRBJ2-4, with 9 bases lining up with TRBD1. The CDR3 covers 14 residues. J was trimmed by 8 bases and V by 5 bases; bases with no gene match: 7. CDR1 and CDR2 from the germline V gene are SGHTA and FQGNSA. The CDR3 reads CASSLGQGIDIQYF. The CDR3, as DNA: TGTGCCAGCAGCCTGGGACAGGGTATCGACATTCAGTACTTC.